Below, one T cell receptor beta chain is given with its context. These data come from a study of response to subunit inactivated influenza vaccine. This CDR3 contains 12 residues. Germline V gene data show CDR1 as MNHNY and CDR2 as SVGAGI (reference sequence). Trimming pared 2 bases from V and 7 bases from J, leaving 9 bases between. Each CDR3 protein is one row after TCRdb ran MiXCR on the RT-PCR reads. The data hold 650,000 to 800,000 distinct CDR3 sequences, with 11% to 15% observed a single time. The material was PBMCs from blood, obtained 14 to 15 days before vaccination. The chain has TRBV6-6 and TRBJ2-7; D is ambiguous. The sequence derives from a man in his fifties who received an inactivated influenza vaccine. Here the CDR3 reads CASSYGVGEQYF. Here the CDR3 DNA reads TGTGCCAGCAGTTACGGGGTGGGGGAGCAGTACTTC.